The next 29 T cell receptor beta chains were all read from a single sample in a study of graft-versus-host responses after intestinal transplantation. The method was immunoSEQ multiplex PCR; TCRdb's version includes in-frame clones alone and lacks a portion of them. Of about 5,700 clones listed, more than 55% were seen once; the top ten hold approximately 30%. Intraepithelial and lamina propria lymphocytes were isolated from graft specimens. The specimen comprised ileum tissue, sampled around 290 days after intestinal transplant. All receptors come from a human patient who received an intestinal transplant, so some T cells may come from the graft donor.

The chain links TRBV2 to TRBJ2-3; tentative D call: TRBD2 (5 bases). The CDR3 has 13 amino acids. V was trimmed by 10 bases and J by 2 bases, leaving 13 bases between them. CDR1 is SNHLY and CDR2 is FYNNEI in the germline V gene. The CDR3 reads CATNVEVTDTQYF. Written as DNA, the CDR3 is TGTGCCACAAACGTGGAGGTCACAGATACGCAGTATTTT.

This sequence joins TRBV7-9 and TRBJ2-7, with 11 positions matching TRBD2. There are 14 residues in the CDR3. V gave up 4 bases and J gave up 3 bases; unmatched junction bases: 2. Germline CDR1 and CDR2: SEHNR and FQNEAQ (reference sequence). The CDR3 is CASSSGLAVYEQYF. The CDR3 DNA is TGTGCCAGCAGCTCGGGACTAGCGGTCTACGAGCAGTACTTC.

The count of this clone is one. The chain is built from TRBV28 and TRBJ2-3, with D possibly TRBD2 on 6 matching bases. The V end was cut by 8 bases, the J end by 6 bases, with 15 bases between. The CDR3 is made up of 13 amino acids. Germline V CDR1 and CDR2: MDHEN, SYDVKM. CDR3 residues: CASRTRGWDTQYF. The CDR3 bases are TGTGCCAGCCGGACACGGGGGTGGGATACGCAGTATTTT.

By share, this clone counts as medium-sized. The chain is built from TRBV9 and TRBJ2-5; D possibly corresponds to TRBD1 (6 bases). The germline V gene has CDR1 SGDLS and CDR2 YYNGEE. Trimming pared 0 bases from V and 4 bases from J, leaving 16 bases between. The CDR3 consists of 16 residues. This CDR3 is CASSVVGTRERETQYF. The CDR3 DNA sequence: TGTGCCAGCAGCGTAGTGGGGACACGAGAGCGAGAGACCCAGTACTTC.

In this sample, this clone turned up once. The V and J genes are TRBV5-1 and TRBJ2-3; the D is unclear. Germline assignment: CDR1 SGHRS and CDR2 YFSETQ. Trimming removed 0 bases at V and 2 bases at J, with 10 bases between. CDR3 length: 15 amino acids. CDR3 in amino acids: CASSLEGRVTDTQYF. The DNA of the CDR3 is TGCGCCAGCAGCTTGGAAGGACGGGTCACAGATACGCAGTATTTT.

The chain employs TRBV4-2 and TRBJ2-5; D possibly corresponds to TRBD2 (5 bases). V lost 3 bases, J lost 0 bases, and 23 bases lay in between. The CDR3 length is 19 residues. CDR1 and CDR2 (germline): LGHNA, YNFKEQ. CDR3 region: CASSHPQIRETRDQETQYF. The CDR3 bases are TGTGCCAGCAGCCATCCCCAGATAAGGGAAACGAGGGACCAAGAGACCCAGTACTTC.

The V gene is TRBV5-1, the J gene TRBJ2-7; maybe TRBD2 (5 bases). This CDR3 has 13 residues. The V end lost 4 bases, the J end lost 0 bases, and 8 bases lay between the germline ends. Germline-derived CDR1 and CDR2 are SGHRS and YFSETQ. In nucleotides, the CDR3 is TGCGCCAGCAGCATGACTATCTCCTACGAGCAGTACTTC. Translated, it gives CASSMTISYEQYF.

This clone has only a few counts. J is TRBJ2-1 and V is TRBV7-3, with D maybe TRBD2 (5 bases). The V gene lost 4 bases and the J gene lost 6 bases, with 10 bases spanning the gap. The CDR3 consists of 13 residues. Germline V gives CDR1 SGHTA, CDR2 FQGTGA. CDR3 in amino acids: CASSSILVNEQFF. The CDR3 DNA reads as TGTGCCAGCAGCTCTATACTAGTCAATGAGCAGTTCTTC.

The CDR3 DNA sequence: TGTGCCAGCAGCCACGGGACAGACATGGGGACCCAGTACTTC. As protein: CASSHGTDMGTQYF. The chain links TRBV14 to TRBJ2-5, with 7 bases identical to TRBD1. Germline V lookup: CDR1 SGHDN, CDR2 FVKESK. With V trimmed by 3 bases and J by 7 bases, 8 bases remained unmatched. This CDR3 has 14 residues.

A few counts support this clone. The chain joins TRBV7-2 to TRBJ2-1; D remains ambiguous. Trimming took 6 bases from V and 2 from J, leaving 17 bases between them. Germline assignment: CDR1 SGHTA and CDR2 FQGNSA. The CDR3 has 16 amino acids. DNA of the CDR3: TGTGCCAGCAGTATCACCCCGGCCCCTGCCTACAATGAGCAGTTCTTC. Translation: CASSITPAPAYNEQFF. The whole variable domain, filled in from reference TRBV7-2 and TRBJ2-1, reads GAGVSQSPSNKVTEKGKDVELRCDPISGHTALYWYRQSLGQGLEFLIYFQGNSAPDKSGLPSDRFSAERTGGSVSTLTIQRTQQEDSAVYLCASSITPAPAYNEQFFGPGTRLTVL.

The chain couples TRBV5-5 to TRBJ2-1, with 8 bases that match TRBD1. The CDR3 has 15 residues. Germline V gives CDR1 SGHKS, CDR2 YYEKEE (reference sequence). With 3 bases clipped from V and 1 base from J, the junction kept 3 bases outside the gene matches. CDR3 in DNA: TGTGCCAGCAGCTCCGGGACAGGATCCTACAATGAGCAGTTCTTC. Amino acid sequence: CASSSGTGSYNEQFF.

This clone was seen just once. This chain links TRBV7-2 with TRBJ2-5; 13 bases fit TRBD2. The CDR3 runs to 19 residues. J was trimmed by 1 base and V by 2 bases; bases with no gene match: 10. Germline V lookup: CDR1 SGHTA, CDR2 FQGNSA. CDR3 loop: CASSLPIIRLAGGQETQYF. The CDR3 DNA sequence: TGTGCCAGCAGCTTACCCATCATTCGACTAGCGGGGGGCCAAGAGACCCAGTACTTC.

This chain joins TRBV9 and TRBJ1-2; D is ambiguous. The CDR3 totals 11 residues. Trimming cost V 2 bases and J 13 bases, with 12 bases left between them. CDR1 is SGDLS, CDR2 YYNGEE, per germline. CDR3 sequence (DNA): TGTGCCAGCAGCGTTGATGGCTTACGCACCTTC. This encodes CASSVDGLRTF.

This chain's CDR3 is CASSTMGTEQETQYF. The CDR3 nucleotides are TGCGCCAGCAGCACTATGGGGACGGAGCAAGAGACCCAGTACTTC. The V call is TRBV5-1, the J call TRBJ2-5; D could derive from TRBD1 or TRBD2 (5 bases each). Trimming stripped 4 bases from V and 2 bases from J, with 15 bases between. Germline CDR1 and CDR2: SGHRS and YFSETQ. The CDR3 length is 15 residues. Full variable domain (outside the CDR3, taken from reference TRBV5-1 and TRBJ2-5): KAGVTQTPRYLIKTRGQQVTLSCSPISGHRSVSWYQQTPGQGLQFLFEYFSETQRNKGNFPGRFSGRQFSNSRSEMNVSTLELGDSALYLCASSTMGTEQETQYFGPGTRLLVL.

The rearrangement uses TRBV7-2 and TRBJ2-2; the D gene could be TRBD1 or TRBD2 (7 bases each). Germline assignment: CDR1 SGHTA and CDR2 FQGNSA. The CDR3 spans 17 residues. Deletions cut 4 bases from V and 7 bases from J, with 22 bases between. The CDR3 loop is CASSSPGGARIGGELFF. CDR3 coding DNA: TGTGCCAGCAGCTCCCCAGGGGGGGCGCGAATCGGCGGGGAGCTGTTTTTT.

The V call is TRBV18, the J call TRBJ2-4, with 10 bases identical to TRBD1. The germline gives CDR1 KGHSH, CDR2 LQKENI. The CDR3 covers 15 residues. The V gene end was trimmed by 1 base and the J gene end by 5 bases; junction bases not matched to a gene: 2. Here the CDR3 reads CASSPQGTGENIQYF. In DNA, the CDR3 is TGTGCCAGCTCACCACAAGGGACAGGGGAAAACATTCAGTACTTC. The full variable domain, completed using reference TRBV18 and TRBJ2-4, is NAGVMQNPRHLVRRRGQEARLRCSPMKGHSHVYWYRQLPEEGLKFMVYLQKENIIDESGMPKERFSAEFPKEGPSILRIQQVVRGDSAAYFCASSPQGTGENIQYFGAGTRLSVL.

This chain uses TRBV6-5 with TRBJ2-7, with 8 bases aligning to TRBD1. With 5 bases clipped from V and 1 base from J, the junction kept 4 bases outside the gene matches. The CDR3 extends over 14 amino acids. Germline-derived CDR1 and CDR2 are MNHEY and SVGAGI. This CDR3 is CASSPDRGSYEQYF. For the CDR3, the DNA is TGTGCCAGCAGTCCCGACAGGGGTTCCTACGAGCAGTACTTC.

CDR3 bases: TGTGCCAGTAGTATATTAGACGGGACCCAGTACTTC. Encoded protein: CASSILDGTQYF. V gene TRBV19 combines with J gene TRBJ2-5; D gene uncertain. Germline CDR1 is LNHDA and CDR2 is SQIVND (reference sequence). The CDR3 loop spans 12 amino acids. Trimming stripped 2 bases from V and 7 bases from J, with 8 bases between.

The V and J genes are TRBV28 and TRBJ2-1; the match to TRBD1 covers 7 bases. J was trimmed by 2 bases and V by 5 bases; bases with no gene match: 9. Germline V gene lookup returns CDR1 MDHEN and CDR2 SYDVKM. The CDR3 sequence is 16 residues long. CDR3 coding DNA: TGTGCCAGCAGTATAAAGGGGACAGAGCCCTACAATGAGCAGTTCTTC. Translating it yields CASSIKGTEPYNEQFF.

The chain has TRBV19 and TRBJ1-1; D is unresolved. The germline CDR1 and CDR2 sequences are LNHDA and SQIVND (reference sequence). The CDR3 is made up of 13 amino acids. V was clipped by 5 bases and J by 1 base, with 8 bases between them. Here the CDR3 DNA reads TGTGCCAGTAGTGTATCAGGGAACACTGAAGCTTTCTTT. Encoded protein: CASSVSGNTEAFF.

This clone was found once. The chain is built from TRBV10-2 and TRBJ1-5; D not certain. CDR3 length: 14 residues. V was clipped by 4 bases and J by 3 bases, with 10 bases between them. Germline V gene lookup returns CDR1 WSHSY and CDR2 SAAADI. The DNA for the CDR3 is TGCGCCAGCAGTGTGTCGCGGTACAATCAGCCCCAGCATTTT. This sequence encodes CASSVSRYNQPQHF.

V and J are TRBV7-9 and TRBJ2-5; D possibly uses TRBD1 or TRBD2 (5 bases each). CDR3 length: 18 residues. Trimming took 5 bases from V and 9 from J, leaving 31 bases between them. Per germline, CDR1 SEHNR and CDR2 FQNEAQ (reference sequence). CDR3 nucleotide sequence: TGTGCCAGCAGCCGACGGGGTGTAGGCAGGGCCATCCCTGGGCCCCAGTACTTC. Its protein is CASSRRGVGRAIPGPQYF.

V usage is TRBV4-3 and J usage is TRBJ2-5, with 10 bases that match TRBD1. The ends lost 3 bases at V and 5 bases at J; junction bases unmatched: 15. Looked up from germline, CDR1 is LGHNA and CDR2 is YSLEER. The CDR3 runs to 18 residues. The chain's CDR3 is CASSQLSGQGGIVETQYF. CDR3 nucleotides: TGCGCCAGCAGCCAGTTATCCGGACAGGGGGGGATTGTGGAGACCCAGTACTTC.

The rearrangement joins TRBV18 to TRBJ2-5; D remains ambiguous. Trimming removed 3 bases at V and 4 bases at J, with 9 bases between. The CDR3 totals 13 residues. Germline lookup yields CDR1 KGHSH and CDR2 LQKENI. The CDR3 loop is CASSPMALETQYF. CDR3 nucleotides: TGTGCCAGCTCACCGATGGCCTTAGAGACCCAGTACTTC.

V and J are TRBV4-3 and TRBJ2-7; D gene uncertain. There are 13 residues in the CDR3. The germline V gene encodes CDR1 LGHNA and CDR2 YSLEER. Trimming cost V 0 bases and J 3 bases, with 6 bases left between them. The chain's CDR3 is CASSQDWGYEQYF. In DNA, the CDR3 is TGCGCCAGCAGCCAAGACTGGGGCTACGAGCAGTACTTC.

This clone showed up just a few times. V usage is TRBV21-1 and J usage is TRBJ2-6; TRBD1, the D gene given by the table, was not confirmed from the DNA. TRBV21-1 is assigned pseudogene status. CDR3 length equals 19 residues. The chain's CDR3 is CASRTEGTGGSSGANVLTF. DNA of the CDR3: TGTGCCAGCAGGACGGAAGGGACAGGGGGGTCCTCTGGGGCCAACGTCCTGACTTTC.

By sample share, this clone is large (0.1 to 1%). The chain employs TRBV7-9 and TRBJ1-2; TRBD1 is a possible D gene (5 bases). The germline V gene encodes CDR1 SEHNR and CDR2 FQNEAQ (reference sequence). Trimming took 3 bases from V and 8 from J, leaving 16 bases between them. The CDR3 consists of 14 residues. DNA of the CDR3: TGTGCCAGCAGCTTCCCGGGCGGGGCGCGGGGCTACACCTTC. This gives the protein CASSFPGGARGYTF.

In this sample, this clone turned up once. The V and J genes are TRBV7-9 and TRBJ2-4; 11 bases match TRBD2. This CDR3 comprises 18 residues. Germline loops: CDR1 SEHNR, CDR2 FQNEAQ (reference sequence). V trimming: 0 bases; J trimming: 2 bases; junction bases outside the gene matches: 6. CDR3 loop: CASSLALAGGPSKNIQYF. CDR3 nucleotide sequence: TGTGCCAGCAGCTTAGCGCTAGCGGGAGGACCATCCAAAAACATTCAGTACTTC.

Only a few counts were recorded for this clone. The chain links TRBV19 to TRBJ2-5; D unclear. V gave up 7 bases and J gave up 5 bases, with 8 bases separating them. Germline values: CDR1 LNHDA, CDR2 SQIVND (reference sequence). This CDR3 is 11 amino acids long. The CDR3 region is CASTASETQYF. The CDR3 DNA follows: TGTGCCAGTACAGCGTCGGAGACCCAGTACTTC.